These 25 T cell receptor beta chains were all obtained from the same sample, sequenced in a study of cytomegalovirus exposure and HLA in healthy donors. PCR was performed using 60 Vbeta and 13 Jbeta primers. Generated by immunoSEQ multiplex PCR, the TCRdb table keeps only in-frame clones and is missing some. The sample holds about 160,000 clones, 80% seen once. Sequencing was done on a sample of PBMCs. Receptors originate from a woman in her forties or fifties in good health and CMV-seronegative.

CDR3 loop: CASSATGQSNQPQHF. The CDR3 bases are TGTGCCAGCAGTGCGACAGGGCAATCCAATCAGCCCCAGCATTTT. The chain couples TRBV6-4 to TRBJ1-5; 7 bases map to TRBD1. In germline, CDR1 is MRHNA, CDR2 SNTAGT. The junction had 6 bases not matched to a gene; V was cut back by 4 bases and J by 3 bases. CDR3 length equals 15 residues.

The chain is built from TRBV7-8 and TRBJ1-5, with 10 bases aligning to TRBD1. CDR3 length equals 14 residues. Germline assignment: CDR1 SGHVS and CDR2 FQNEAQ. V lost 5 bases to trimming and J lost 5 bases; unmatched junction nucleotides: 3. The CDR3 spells CASSLDRGHQPQHF. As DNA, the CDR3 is TGTGCCAGCAGCCTAGACAGGGGGCATCAGCCCCAGCATTTT. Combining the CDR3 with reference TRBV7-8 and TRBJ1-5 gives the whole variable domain GAGVSQSPRYKVAKRGQDVALRCDPISGHVSLFWYQQALGQGPEFLTYFQNEAQLDKSGLPSDRFFAERPEGSVSTLKIQRTQQEDSAVYLCASSLDRGHQPQHFGDGTRLSIL.

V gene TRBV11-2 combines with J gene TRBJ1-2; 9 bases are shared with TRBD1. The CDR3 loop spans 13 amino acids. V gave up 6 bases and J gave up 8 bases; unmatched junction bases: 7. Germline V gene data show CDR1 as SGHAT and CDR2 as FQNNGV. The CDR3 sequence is CASREQGARGYTF. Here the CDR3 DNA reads TGTGCCAGCAGGGAACAGGGGGCGAGAGGCTACACCTTC.

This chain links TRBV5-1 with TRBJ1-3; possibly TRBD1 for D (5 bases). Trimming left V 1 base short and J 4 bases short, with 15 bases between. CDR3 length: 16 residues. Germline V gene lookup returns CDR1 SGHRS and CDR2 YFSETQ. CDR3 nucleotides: TGCGCCAGCAGCTTGCTCGCACAGGATTCCGGAAACACCATATATTTT. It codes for CASSLLAQDSGNTIYF.

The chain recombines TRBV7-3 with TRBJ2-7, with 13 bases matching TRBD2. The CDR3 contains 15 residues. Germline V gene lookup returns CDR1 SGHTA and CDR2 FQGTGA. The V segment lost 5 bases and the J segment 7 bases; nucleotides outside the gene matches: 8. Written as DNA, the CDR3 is TGTGCCAGCAGCCCCGGACTAGCGGGAGACGGAGAGCAGTACTTC. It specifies CASSPGLAGDGEQYF.

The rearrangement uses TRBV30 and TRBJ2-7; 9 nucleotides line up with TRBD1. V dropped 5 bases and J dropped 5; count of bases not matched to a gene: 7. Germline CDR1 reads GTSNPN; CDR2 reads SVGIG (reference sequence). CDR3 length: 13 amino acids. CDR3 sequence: CAWERGQGNEQYF. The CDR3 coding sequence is TGTGCCTGGGAAAGGGGACAGGGTAACGAGCAGTACTTC.

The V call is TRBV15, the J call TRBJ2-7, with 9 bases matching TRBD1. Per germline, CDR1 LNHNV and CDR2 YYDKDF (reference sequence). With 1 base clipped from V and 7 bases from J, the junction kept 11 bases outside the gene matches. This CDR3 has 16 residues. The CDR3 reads CATSRAPPTGGYEQYF. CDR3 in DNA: TGTGCCACCAGCAGAGCGCCTCCGACAGGGGGGTATGAGCAGTACTTC. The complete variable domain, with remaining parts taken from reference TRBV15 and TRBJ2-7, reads DAMVIQNPRYQVTQFGKPVTLSCSQTLNHNVMYWYQQKSSQAPKLLFHYYDKDFNNEADTPDNFQSRRPNTSFCFLDIRSPGLGDTAMYLCATSRAPPTGGYEQYFGPGTRLTVT.

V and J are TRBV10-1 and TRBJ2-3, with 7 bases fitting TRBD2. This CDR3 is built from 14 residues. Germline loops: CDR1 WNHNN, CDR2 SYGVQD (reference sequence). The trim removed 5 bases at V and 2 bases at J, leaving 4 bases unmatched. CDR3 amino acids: CASSRRGNTDTQYF. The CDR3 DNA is TGCGCCAGCAGTCGGCGGGGGAACACAGATACGCAGTATTTT.

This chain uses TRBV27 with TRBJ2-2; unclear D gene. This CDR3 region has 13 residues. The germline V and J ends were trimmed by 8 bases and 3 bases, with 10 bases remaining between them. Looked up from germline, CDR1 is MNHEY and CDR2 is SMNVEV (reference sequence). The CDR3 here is CASGRPYTGELFF. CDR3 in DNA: TGTGCCAGCGGGCGACCGTACACCGGGGAGCTGTTTTTT.

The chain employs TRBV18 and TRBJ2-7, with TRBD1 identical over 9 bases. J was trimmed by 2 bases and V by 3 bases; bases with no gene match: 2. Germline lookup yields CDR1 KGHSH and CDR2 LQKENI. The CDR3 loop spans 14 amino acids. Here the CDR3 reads CASSPGQGTYEQYF. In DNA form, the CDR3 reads TGTGCCAGCTCACCGGGACAGGGCACCTACGAGCAGTACTTC. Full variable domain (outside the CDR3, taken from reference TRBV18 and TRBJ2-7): NAGVMQNPRHLVRRRGQEARLRCSPMKGHSHVYWYRQLPEEGLKFMVYLQKENIIDESGMPKERFSAEFPKEGPSILRIQQVVRGDSAAYFCASSPGQGTYEQYFGPGTRLTVT.

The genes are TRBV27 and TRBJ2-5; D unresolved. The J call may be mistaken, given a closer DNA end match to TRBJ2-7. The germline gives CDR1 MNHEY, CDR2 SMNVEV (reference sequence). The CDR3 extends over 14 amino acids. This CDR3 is CASSLSTVPPEQYF. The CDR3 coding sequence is TGTGCCAGCAGTTTATCCACAGTCCCTCCCGAGCAGTACTTC.

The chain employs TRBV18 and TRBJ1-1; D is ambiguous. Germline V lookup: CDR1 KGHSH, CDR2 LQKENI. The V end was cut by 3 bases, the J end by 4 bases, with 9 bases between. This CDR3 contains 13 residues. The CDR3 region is CASSPIGLTEAFF. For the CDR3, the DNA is TGTGCCAGCTCACCTATAGGACTCACTGAAGCTTTCTTT.

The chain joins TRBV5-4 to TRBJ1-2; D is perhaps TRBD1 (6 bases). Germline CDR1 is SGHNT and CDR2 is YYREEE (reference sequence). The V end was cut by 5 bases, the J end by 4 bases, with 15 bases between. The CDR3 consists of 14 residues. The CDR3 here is CASRRTGTSYGYTF. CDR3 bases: TGTGCCAGCAGGCGCACAGGGACGAGCTATGGCTACACCTTC.

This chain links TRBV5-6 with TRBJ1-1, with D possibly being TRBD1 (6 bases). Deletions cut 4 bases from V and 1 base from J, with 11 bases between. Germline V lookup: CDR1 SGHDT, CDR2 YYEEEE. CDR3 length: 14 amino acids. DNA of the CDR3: TGTGCCAGCAGCCTACGACAGGCGAACACTGAAGCTTTCTTT. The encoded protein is CASSLRQANTEAFF.

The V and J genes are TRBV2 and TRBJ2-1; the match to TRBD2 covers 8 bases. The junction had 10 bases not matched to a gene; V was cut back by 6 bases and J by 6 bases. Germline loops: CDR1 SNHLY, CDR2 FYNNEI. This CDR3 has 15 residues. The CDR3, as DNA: TGTGCCAGCAGGGCCCGGGAGGGTTGGGGCAATGAGCAGTTCTTC. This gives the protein CASRAREGWGNEQFF. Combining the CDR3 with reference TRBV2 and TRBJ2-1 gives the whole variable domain EPEVTQTPSHQVTQMGQEVILRCVPISNHLYFYWYRQILGQKVEFLVSFYNNEISEKSEIFDDQFSVERPDGSNFTLKIRSTKLEDSAMYFCASRAREGWGNEQFFGPGTRLTVL.

The CDR3 DNA is TGCGCCAGCAGCTCCGCCGGGACTAGCGGCTACGAGCAGTACTTC. It translates to CASSSAGTSGYEQYF. V is TRBV4-1 and J is TRBJ2-7; TRBD2 agrees at 11 bases. Germline CDR1 is MGHRA and CDR2 is YSYEKL. V was clipped by 5 bases and J by 3 bases; unmatched bases: 6. The length of the CDR3 is 15 residues.

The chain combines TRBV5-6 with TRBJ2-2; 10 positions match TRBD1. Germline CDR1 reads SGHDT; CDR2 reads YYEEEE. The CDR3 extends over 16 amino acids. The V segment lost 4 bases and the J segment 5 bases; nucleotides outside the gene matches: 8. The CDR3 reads CASSHRDRGFTGELFF. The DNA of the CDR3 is TGTGCCAGCAGCCACCGGGACAGGGGATTTACCGGGGAGCTGTTTTTT.

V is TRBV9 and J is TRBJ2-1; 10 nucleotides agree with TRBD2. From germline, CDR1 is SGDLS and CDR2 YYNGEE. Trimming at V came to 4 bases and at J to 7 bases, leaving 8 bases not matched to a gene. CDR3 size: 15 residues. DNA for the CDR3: TGTGCCAGCAGCCTTCTAGCGGGAGCAAATAATGAGCAGTTCTTC. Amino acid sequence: CASSLLAGANNEQFF.

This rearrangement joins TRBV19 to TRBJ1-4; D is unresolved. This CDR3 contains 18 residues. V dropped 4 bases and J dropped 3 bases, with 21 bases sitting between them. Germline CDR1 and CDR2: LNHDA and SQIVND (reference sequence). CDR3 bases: TGTGCCAGTAGTACCCTACCCGGTGCTAGCGGGCCTAATGAAAAACTGTTTTTT. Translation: CASSTLPGASGPNEKLFF.

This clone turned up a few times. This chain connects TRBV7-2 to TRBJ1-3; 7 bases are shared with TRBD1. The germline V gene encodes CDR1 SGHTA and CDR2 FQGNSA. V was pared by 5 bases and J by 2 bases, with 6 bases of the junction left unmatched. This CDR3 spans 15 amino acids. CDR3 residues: CASSRTGAAGNTIYF. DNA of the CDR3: TGTGCCAGCAGCCGAACAGGGGCGGCTGGAAACACCATATATTTT. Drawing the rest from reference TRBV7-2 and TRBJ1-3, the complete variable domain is GAGVSQSPSNKVTEKGKDVELRCDPISGHTALYWYRQSLGQGLEFLIYFQGNSAPDKSGLPSDRFSAERTGGSVSTLTIQRTQQEDSAVYLCASSRTGAAGNTIYFGEGSWLTVV.

The CDR3 loop reads CASSWTSFEQFF. The CDR3 DNA reads as TGTGCCAGCAGCTGGACTAGTTTCGAACAGTTCTTC. The chain combines TRBV21-1 with TRBJ2-1; TRBD2, the table's D call, was not compared with the DNA. TRBV21-1 is noted as a pseudogene. The CDR3 is 12 residues long.

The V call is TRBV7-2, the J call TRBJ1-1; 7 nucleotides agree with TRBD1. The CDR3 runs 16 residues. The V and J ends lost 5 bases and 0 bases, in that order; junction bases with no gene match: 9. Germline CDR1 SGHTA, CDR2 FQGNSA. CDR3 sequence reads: CASSKQGTGLNTEAFF. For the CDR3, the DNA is TGTGCCAGCAGCAAACAGGGGACCGGCCTGAACACTGAAGCTTTCTTT.

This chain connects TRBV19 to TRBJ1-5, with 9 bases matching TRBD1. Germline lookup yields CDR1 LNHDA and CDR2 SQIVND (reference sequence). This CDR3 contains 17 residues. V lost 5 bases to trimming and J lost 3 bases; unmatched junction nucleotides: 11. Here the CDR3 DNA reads TGTGCCAGTAGTCCACACACCGGGACAGGGATCAATCAGCCCCAGCATTTT. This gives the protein CASSPHTGTGINQPQHF.

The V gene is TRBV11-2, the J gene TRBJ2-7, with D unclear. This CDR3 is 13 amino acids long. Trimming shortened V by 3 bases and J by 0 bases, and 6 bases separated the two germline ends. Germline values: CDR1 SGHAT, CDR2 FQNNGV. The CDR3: CASSFINSYEQYF. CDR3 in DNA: TGTGCCAGCAGCTTTATAAACTCCTACGAGCAGTACTTC.

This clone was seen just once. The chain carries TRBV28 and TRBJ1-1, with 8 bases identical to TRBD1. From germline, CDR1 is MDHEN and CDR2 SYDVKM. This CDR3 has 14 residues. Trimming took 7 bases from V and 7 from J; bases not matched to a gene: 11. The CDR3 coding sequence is TGTGCCAGCAACTCCGGGACAGGAGCTTTTGAAGCTTTCTTT. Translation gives CASNSGTGAFEAFF.